One sample yielded the 30 T cell receptor beta chains listed below, sequenced in a study of T cells in Graves' hyperthyroidism and ophthalmopathy (dated by TCRdb to the late 2010s). Receptors were amplified or captured by multiplex PCR. Sequencing relied on an Illumina HiSeq 2000. TCR beta CDR3 regions were amplified from RNA transcripts. A first-round RT-PCR of the TCR CDR3 used the HTBI primer set with the Qiagen OneStep RT-PCR kit. The raw public data were reprocessed by TCRdb itself: fastp quality trimming at Q25, MiXCR clonotype calling, in-frame beta chains only. Rows with one shared CDR3 protein collapse into an entry with the most common genes and DNA. The sample data list fewer than 400,000 distinct CDR3 sequences, and around a quarter of these were observed just once. Less than 85% of the sample comes from the top ten. Sequenced sample: blood. Receptors originate from a man aged 50 to 60 with Graves' hyperthyroidism.

This clonotype was detected ten times or more. This sequence joins TRBV28 and TRBJ2-7; tentative D call: TRBD2 (5 bases). This CDR3 has 12 amino acids. In germline, CDR1 is MDHEN, CDR2 SYDVKM. Trimming took 6 bases from V and 4 from J, leaving 10 bases between them. CDR3 DNA sequence: TGTGCCAGCAGCTGGACGGGATACGAGCAGTACTTC. Its translation is CASSWTGYEQYF.

This clonotype was seen repeatedly, ten times or more. The chain uses TRBV7-3 and TRBJ2-3; 10 bases map to TRBD2. Looked up from germline, CDR1 is SGHTA and CDR2 is FQGTGA. CDR3 length: 15 residues. Trimming cost V 2 bases and J 4 bases; bases outside gene matches: 3. The CDR3 protein is CASSLSSGSPDTQYF. CDR3 DNA: TGTGCCAGCAGCTTATCTAGCGGGAGTCCAGATACGCAGTATTTT.

The chain uses TRBV7-9 and TRBJ1-1; a weak D match, TRBD1 (6 bases). The V gene's germline CDR1 is SEHNR and CDR2 FQNEAQ (reference sequence). CDR3 length equals 18 residues. The V end lost 5 bases, the J end lost 4 bases, and 26 bases lay between the germline ends. The CDR3: CASSQRTILDSSTTEAFF. In DNA, the CDR3 is TGTGCCAGCAGCCAACGAACGATACTGGACAGCTCCACCACTGAAGCTTTCTTT.

This clonotype was seen more than once but under ten times. As DNA, the CDR3 is TGTGCCAGCAGCGTAGGGGGGAGCACAGATACGCAGTATTTT. Encoded protein: CASSVGGSTDTQYF. The chain combines TRBV9 with TRBJ2-3; D tentatively reads TRBD1 or TRBD2 (5 bases each). CDR3 size: 14 residues. Trimming pared 0 bases from V and 0 bases from J, leaving 5 bases between. The germline V gene has CDR1 SGDLS and CDR2 YYNGEE.

The rearrangement joins TRBV11-2 to TRBJ2-5, with D hard to call. V was cut by 5 bases and J by 5 bases, with 12 bases left in between. The CDR3 contains 13 residues. The germline CDR1 and CDR2 sequences are SGHAT and FQNNGV. The DNA for the CDR3 is TGTGCCAGCAGCCCCCCGGTTGGTGAGACCCAGTACTTC. Protein product: CASSPPVGETQYF.

Many counts were recorded for this clonotype. The chain recombines TRBV2 with TRBJ2-7; D uncertain. This CDR3 comprises 13 residues. V dropped 2 bases and J dropped 1 base, with 6 bases sitting between them. CDR1 SNHLY and CDR2 FYNNEI come from the germline V gene. The CDR3 DNA is TGTGCCAGCAGTGAAATATCGTCCTACGAGCAGTACTTC. It codes for CASSEISSYEQYF. The full variable domain, in which reference TRBV2 and TRBJ2-7 provide the parts outside the CDR3, is EPEVTQTPSHQVTQMGQEVILRCVPISNHLYFYWYRQILGQKVEFLVSFYNNEISEKSEIFDDQFSVERPDGSNFTLKIRSTKLEDSAMYFCASSEISSYEQYFGPGTRLTVT.

This clonotype was found once. CDR3 DNA sequence: TGCGCCAGCAGAATAGCGGGACAGGGGTCCTACAATGAGCAGTTCTTC. Translating it yields CASRIAGQGSYNEQFF. This chain links TRBV5-1 with TRBJ2-1; 10 bases map to TRBD1. The CDR3 runs to 16 residues. CDR1 is SGHRS and CDR2 is YFSETQ in the germline V gene. The junction had 6 bases not matched to a gene; V was cut back by 5 bases and J by 1 base.

This clonotype was detected only a few times. This rearrangement joins TRBV4-1 to TRBJ2-7, with 7 bases lining up with TRBD1. CDR1 is MGHRA and CDR2 is YSYEKL in the germline V gene. V was clipped by 0 bases and J by 6 bases; unmatched bases: 2. The CDR3 runs to 13 residues. The CDR3 reads CASSQDRTGEQYF. CDR3 DNA sequence: TGCGCCAGCAGCCAAGACCGGACAGGCGAGCAGTACTTC.

This clonotype was recorded at least ten times. J is TRBJ2-2 and V is TRBV11-2, with D tentatively TRBD1 (5 bases). The CDR3 length is 15 residues. The germline V gene encodes CDR1 SGHAT and CDR2 FQNNGV. V lost 5 bases and J 5 bases, leaving 15 bases between the germline ends. CDR3 DNA: TGTGCCAGCAGCGTCACTTCTACAGGAACCGGGGAGCTGTTTTTT. Translation: CASSVTSTGTGELFF.

This clonotype appeared a few times. V and J are TRBV12-3 or TRBV12-4 and TRBJ1-5, with D unclear. This CDR3 comprises 14 residues. V lost 5 bases and J 2 bases, leaving 10 bases between the germline ends. The CDR3 spells CASSPGERNQPQHF. The CDR3 region has the DNA TGTGCCAGCAGTCCCGGGGAGCGCAATCAGCCCCAGCATTTT.

This clonotype occurred a few times. The rearrangement uses TRBV12-3 or TRBV12-4 and TRBJ1-5; tentatively, D is TRBD1 (5 bases). V was cut by 4 bases and J by 3 bases, with 10 bases left in between. This CDR3 spans 14 amino acids. The CDR3 nucleotides read TGTGCCAGCAGTTATCAGGGTTACAATCAGCCCCAGCATTTT. This gives the protein CASSYQGYNQPQHF.

This clonotype was observed a few times. This sequence joins TRBV10-3 and TRBJ2-7; 11 bases are shared with TRBD2. The J segment lost 4 bases and the V segment lost 3 bases, leaving 5 bases of the junction unmatched. The CDR3 has 15 residues. In germline, CDR1 is ENHRY, CDR2 SYGVKD. The CDR3 DNA follows: TGTGCCATCAGTGATGGGTCTAGCGGGAGGTACGAGCAGTACTTC. It yields the protein CAISDGSSGRYEQYF.

This clonotype was seen a handful of times. In DNA form, the CDR3 reads TGTGCCTGGAGCAGGGGCGGGACCGAAAGCAATCAGCCCCAGCATTTT. This encodes CAWSRGGTESNQPQHF. V gene TRBV30 combines with J gene TRBJ1-5; D is possibly TRBD1 (6 bases). Germline V gives CDR1 GTSNPN, CDR2 SVGIG (reference sequence). Deletions cut 3 bases from V and 1 base from J, with 16 bases between. CDR3 size: 16 residues.

V and J are TRBV5-1 and TRBJ1-4; D gene ambiguous. Germline V gives CDR1 SGHRS, CDR2 YFSETQ. With 2 bases removed from V and 8 bases from J, the gap between germline ends came to 13 bases. The CDR3 is made up of 14 amino acids. The CDR3, as DNA: TGCGCCAGCAGCTTCGGAACAGCTACGGAAAAACTGTTTTTT. The encoded protein is CASSFGTATEKLFF. The variable domain in full, completed from reference TRBV5-1 and TRBJ1-4, reads KAGVTQTPRYLIKTRGQQVTLSCSPISGHRSVSWYQQTPGQGLQFLFEYFSETQRNKGNFPGRFSGRQFSNSRSEMNVSTLELGDSALYLCASSFGTATEKLFFGSGTQLSVL.

This clonotype has only a few counts. Here the CDR3 omits its conserved ending phenylalanine or tryptophan, so a read error is the likely source. The chain combines TRBV7-9 with TRBJ2-7, with unresolved D. The germline V gene has CDR1 SEHNR and CDR2 FQNEAQ (reference sequence). With 5 bases removed from V and 4 bases from J, the gap between germline ends came to 9 bases. The CDR3 has 12 amino acids. The DNA of the CDR3 is TGTGCCAGCAGCGGTGAGGAATACGAGCAGTACTCC. Amino acid sequence: CASSGEEYEQYS.

The chain's CDR3 is CAISPTSESSYNEQFF. DNA for the CDR3: TGTGCCATCAGTCCGACTAGCGAGAGCTCCTACAATGAGCAGTTCTTC. The chain has TRBV10-3 and TRBJ2-1, with 8 bases fitting TRBD2. The germline V gene has CDR1 ENHRY and CDR2 SYGVKD. This CDR3 comprises 16 residues. V lost 5 bases to trimming and J lost 0 bases; unmatched junction nucleotides: 6.

The V gene is TRBV7-2, the J gene TRBJ1-6; D is perhaps TRBD1 (6 bases). The ends were cut back, 4 bases at V and 7 bases at J, with 17 bases in the middle. The CDR3 length is 16 residues. The germline V gene has CDR1 SGHTA and CDR2 FQGNSA. CDR3 bases: TGTGCCAGCAGCTCCGATGGACAGAATTCGAATTCACCCCTCCACTTT. It specifies CASSSDGQNSNSPLHF.

This clonotype showed up many times. The chain combines TRBV7-9 with TRBJ2-7; the D is unclear. CDR3 size: 12 residues. The germline V gene has CDR1 SEHNR and CDR2 FQNEAQ (reference sequence). V was shortened by 3 bases and J by 2 bases, with 5 bases between the two germline ends. The CDR3 reads CASSLATYEQYF. The CDR3 DNA reads TGTGCCAGCAGCTTGGCCACCTACGAGCAGTACTTC.

The chain is built from TRBV10-3 and TRBJ2-1; D might be TRBD1 or TRBD2, each matching 5 bases. Germline V lookup: CDR1 ENHRY, CDR2 SYGVKD. The CDR3 is 13 residues long. With 6 bases removed from V and 5 bases from J, the gap between germline ends came to 11 bases. Written as DNA, the CDR3 is TGTGCCATCAGCGGGACCTACGACAATGAGCAGTTCTTC. Translating it yields CAISGTYDNEQFF.

The genes are TRBV20-1 and TRBJ2-7, with D possibly being TRBD2 (5 bases). Trimming shortened V by 3 bases and J by 0 bases, and 15 bases separated the two germline ends. CDR1 and CDR2 (germline): DFQATT, SNEGSKA (reference sequence). CDR3 size: 15 residues. CDR3: CSASPSELDSYEQYF. CDR3 coding DNA: TGCAGTGCTAGCCCGTCGGAACTAGACTCCTACGAGCAGTACTTC.

As DNA, the CDR3 is TGTGCCAGCGGAATTTTAAGCATTGAGCAGTTCTTC. It is translated as CASGILSIEQFF. This chain joins TRBV2 and TRBJ2-1, with unresolved D. CDR3 length equals 12 residues. Between the trimmed V and J ends, which lost 8 bases and 9 bases, there was a span of 14 bases. The V gene's germline CDR1 is SNHLY and CDR2 FYNNEI.

This clonotype appeared many times. This chain joins TRBV6-5 and TRBJ2-1; D might be TRBD2 (6 bases). The ends were cut back, 0 bases at V and 4 bases at J, with 7 bases in the middle. CDR3 length: 14 residues. The germline V gene encodes CDR1 MNHEY and CDR2 SVGAGI. The chain's CDR3 is CASSYSSGYNEQFF. In DNA, the CDR3 is TGTGCCAGCAGTTACTCTAGCGGATACAATGAGCAGTTCTTC.

This clonotype was seen ten or more times. The J gene is TRBJ2-3, the V gene TRBV20-1; D unclear. Germline V gives CDR1 DFQATT, CDR2 SNEGSKA (reference sequence). The CDR3 is made up of 11 amino acids. V was pared by 6 bases and J by 1 base, with 5 bases between. The CDR3 coding sequence is TGCAGTGCCACACGCACAGATACGCAGTATTTT. Protein sequence: CSATRTDTQYF.

The V gene is TRBV5-1, the J gene TRBJ2-1; possibly TRBD2 for D (6 bases). The V end lost 3 bases, the J end lost 6 bases, and 16 bases lay between the germline ends. Germline-derived CDR1 and CDR2 are SGHRS and YFSETQ. The CDR3 covers 15 residues. The CDR3 DNA follows: TGCGCCAGCAGCTGGGGGGACGTAGGAGCCAATGAGCAGTTCTTC. This translates into CASSWGDVGANEQFF.

A few counts support this clonotype. The V call is TRBV6-1, the J call TRBJ1-5; the D gene is possibly TRBD1 (5 bases). Germline CDR1 and CDR2: MNHNS and SASEGT. V was cut by 5 bases and J by 4 bases, with 15 bases left in between. CDR3 size: 15 residues. Here the CDR3 reads CASSRQPSGNQPQHF. DNA for the CDR3: TGTGCCAGCAGTCGGCAGCCCTCAGGGAATCAGCCCCAGCATTTT.

V usage is TRBV5-5 and J usage is TRBJ2-1; 11 positions agree with TRBD2. The CDR3 is 18 residues long. Germline lookup yields CDR1 SGHKS and CDR2 YYEKEE (reference sequence). V lost 3 bases and J lost 3; bases outside the gene matches: 11. The CDR3 sequence: CASSSGYTSGSLYNEQFF. DNA for the CDR3: TGTGCCAGCAGCTCCGGCTATACTAGCGGGAGTCTCTACAATGAGCAGTTCTTC.

This clonotype was seen a handful of times. The J gene is TRBJ1-4, the V gene TRBV28, with D maybe TRBD1 (5 bases). Germline V gene data show CDR1 as MDHEN and CDR2 as SYDVKM. Between the trimmed V and J ends, which lost 3 bases and 5 bases, there was a span of 10 bases. The CDR3 is made up of 14 amino acids. The CDR3 reads CASSFQGGNEKLFF. The CDR3 DNA follows: TGTGCCAGCAGTTTCCAGGGCGGGAATGAAAAACTGTTTTTT.

This clonotype was picked up a small number of times. The chain joins TRBV15 to TRBJ2-5; perhaps TRBD2 as D (7 bases). Germline CDR1 and CDR2: LNHNV and YYDKDF (reference sequence). V was shortened by 1 base and J by 3 bases, with 12 bases between the two germline ends. The CDR3 totals 15 residues. CDR3 residues: CATSRVEGGEETQYF. The CDR3 DNA reads as TGTGCCACCAGCAGAGTGGAGGGGGGGGAAGAGACCCAGTACTTC.

This chain connects TRBV5-5 to TRBJ2-7; D is unclear. CDR1 SGHKS and CDR2 YYEKEE come from the germline V gene (reference sequence). The CDR3 length is 14 residues. The V and J ends lost 4 bases and 5 bases respectively, with 16 bases between them. Written as DNA, the CDR3 is TGTGCCAGCAGCCCCCTGGCCCCGGGCAACGAGCAGTACTTC. It codes for CASSPLAPGNEQYF.

The rearrangement joins TRBV7-9 to TRBJ2-7, with D hard to call. The V gene lost 2 bases and the J gene lost 0 bases, with 14 bases spanning the gap. The germline gives CDR1 SEHNR, CDR2 FQNEAQ (reference sequence). This CDR3 has 16 residues. The CDR3 region has the DNA TGTGCCAGCAGCTTAAGTAATAAGGGCCACTCCTACGAGCAGTACTTC. Translation gives CASSLSNKGHSYEQYF.